A selection of T cell receptor beta chains follows, all from one sample in a study of blood T cell repertoires in COVID-19. Sequencing used immunoSEQ multiplex PCR; TCRdb keeps in-frame clones, though not all of them. The sample includes fewer than 250,000 clones, approximately 86% of them seen just once. Material for sequencing was PBMCs or T cells enriched from blood (not recorded which). These receptors all stem from a middle-aged woman with acute COVID-19. CDR3s include the opening cysteine and the closing phenylalanine or tryptophan. D genes are given only for firm matches. Rows may omit the clone size; those that give it use once, few, many or a size class.

J gene: TRBJ2-1
V gene: TRBV7-2
D gene: TRBD2
clone size: NA
CDR3 DNA: TGTGCCAGCAGCCCATTTAGCGGGAGGGCCTACAATGAGCAGTTCTTC
CDR3 protein: CASSPFSGRAYNEQFF

J gene: TRBJ2-1
V gene: TRBV28
D gene: TRBD1
clone size: NA
CDR3 DNA: TGTGCCAGCAGTTCCCGACAGGGGGCTCGGGACAATGAGCAGTTCTTC
CDR3 protein: CASSSRQGARDNEQFF

J gene: TRBJ1-1
V gene: TRBV18
D gene: NA
clone size: NA
CDR3 DNA: TGTGCCAGCACGGGACAAGGGAGCGCCACTGAAGCTTTCTTT
CDR3 protein: CASTGQGSATEAFF

J gene: TRBJ2-5
V gene: TRBV7-2
D gene: TRBD1
clone size: NA
CDR3 DNA: TGTGCCAGCAGCTGGACAGGGGGACAAGAGACCCAGTACTTC
CDR3 protein: CASSWTGGQETQYF

J gene: TRBJ1-2
V gene: TRBV6-1
D gene: NA
clone size: NA
CDR3 DNA: TGTGCCAGCAGCCTCCGTGGTCGGGAATATGGCTACACCTTC
CDR3 protein: CASSLRGREYGYTF

J gene: TRBJ1-5
V gene: TRBV2
D gene: NA
clone size: NA
CDR3 DNA: TGTGCCAGCAGTTCCACAGGGTGGAGCGGTAGCAATCAGCCCCAGCATTTT
CDR3 protein: CASSSTGWSGSNQPQHF

J gene: TRBJ2-7
V gene: TRBV28
D gene: TRBD1
clone size: NA
CDR3 DNA: TGTGCCAGCAGTTTAAGGGGCCCGACAGGGGCCTACGAGCAGTACTTC
CDR3 protein: CASSLRGPTGAYEQYF

J gene: TRBJ2-7
V gene: TRBV7-3
D gene: TRBD2
clone size: few
CDR3 DNA: TGTGCCAGCAGCTTACTAGCGGAGAGCTCCTACGAGCAGTACTTC
CDR3 protein: CASSLLAESSYEQYF

J gene: TRBJ2-3
V gene: TRBV3-1/TRBV3-2
D gene: TRBD1
clone size: NA
CDR3 DNA: TGTGCCAGCAGCCAAAGAAACAGGGGAAGAGCAGATACGCAGTATTTT
CDR3 protein: CASSQRNRGRADTQYF

J gene: TRBJ2-7
V gene: TRBV24-1
D gene: TRBD1
clone size: few
CDR3 DNA: TGTGCCACCAGTGCCGCGGGACAGGGCAACGAGCAGTACTTC
CDR3 protein: CATSAAGQGNEQYF

J gene: TRBJ1-4
V gene: TRBV28
D gene: TRBD1
clone size: NA
CDR3 DNA: TGTGCCAGCAGCGGGACAGGGGATGGGAAACTGTTTTTT
CDR3 protein: CASSGTGDGKLFF

J gene: TRBJ2-3
V gene: TRBV19
D gene: TRBD1
clone size: NA
CDR3 DNA: TGTGCCAGTGGACAGGGGGCCACAGATACGCAGTATTTT
CDR3 protein: CASGQGATDTQYF

J gene: TRBJ2-3
V gene: TRBV7-7
D gene: TRBD1
clone size: once
CDR3 DNA: TGTGCCGAGTGGGACAGGGCGGCTACAGATACGCAGTATTTT
CDR3 protein: CAEWDRAATDTQYF

J gene: TRBJ1-5
V gene: TRBV18
D gene: NA
clone size: NA
CDR3 DNA: TGTGCCAGCTCAGACTCCTCCGGAGGGAACAATCAGCCCCAGCATTTT
CDR3 protein: CASSDSSGGNNQPQHF

J gene: TRBJ2-1
V gene: TRBV30
D gene: NA
clone size: NA
CDR3 DNA: TGTGCCTGGAGCCCCACTAGACGCGGTGAGCAGTTCTTC
CDR3 protein: CAWSPTRRGEQFF

J gene: TRBJ1-1
V gene: TRBV28
D gene: NA
clone size: NA
CDR3 DNA: TGTGCCAGCAGCTCAGACAAGAACACTGAAGCTTTCTTT
CDR3 protein: CASSSDKNTEAFF

J gene: TRBJ1-2
V gene: TRBV30
D gene: NA
clone size: NA
CDR3 DNA: TGTGCCTGGACCTACAGGGTCGGGGTGTATGGCTACACCTTC
CDR3 protein: CAWTYRVGVYGYTF

J gene: TRBJ2-7
V gene: TRBV7-2
D gene: TRBD1
clone size: NA
CDR3 DNA: TGTGCCAGCAGCTTAACCGGGACAGGGGTTAACGAGCAGTACTTC
CDR3 protein: CASSLTGTGVNEQYF

J gene: TRBJ2-2
V gene: TRBV18
D gene: TRBD1
clone size: few
CDR3 DNA: TGTGCCAGCTCACCTCGACAGGGACCGAACACCGGGGAGCTGTTTTTT
CDR3 protein: CASSPRQGPNTGELFF

J gene: TRBJ2-5
V gene: TRBV11-1
D gene: NA
clone size: NA
CDR3 DNA: TGTGCCAGCAGCCCCCGGGTGAGGCCGAGCCAAGAGACCCAGTACTTC
CDR3 protein: CASSPRVRPSQETQYF

J gene: TRBJ1-2
V gene: TRBV5-8
D gene: NA
clone size: NA
CDR3 DNA: TGTGCCAGCAGCTTAATGGGCAGGGTAGACTATGGCTACACCTTC
CDR3 protein: CASSLMGRVDYGYTF

J gene: TRBJ2-7
V gene: TRBV19
D gene: TRBD1
clone size: NA
CDR3 DNA: TGTGCCACTAGCGACAGGGGGAGGTACGAGCAGTACTTC
CDR3 protein: CATSDRGRYEQYF

J gene: TRBJ1-5
V gene: TRBV25-1
D gene: NA
clone size: once
CDR3 DNA: TGTGCCAGCAGTGCCCAGTATAGCAATCAGCCCCAGCATTTT
CDR3 protein: CASSAQYSNQPQHF

J gene: TRBJ2-2
V gene: TRBV11-2
D gene: TRBD2
clone size: NA
CDR3 DNA: TGTGCCAGCGGACTAGCGGGAGGGCGGGGGGAGCTGTTTTTT
CDR3 protein: CASGLAGGRGELFF

J gene: TRBJ1-3
V gene: TRBV27
D gene: TRBD1
clone size: NA
CDR3 DNA: TGTGCCAGCAGACAGGGGGCACCTGGAAACACCATATATTTT
CDR3 protein: CASRQGAPGNTIYF

J gene: TRBJ2-7
V gene: TRBV11-2
D gene: NA
clone size: NA
CDR3 DNA: TGTGCCAGCAGCCCCGTGAAGGGGGGGAGGGGCTCCTACGAGCAGTACTTC
CDR3 protein: CASSPVKGGRGSYEQYF

J gene: TRBJ2-3
V gene: TRBV10-2
D gene: TRBD2
clone size: NA
CDR3 DNA: TGCGCCAGCAGACCCGGGACTAGCGGAACAGATACGCAGTATTTT
CDR3 protein: CASRPGTSGTDTQYF

J gene: TRBJ2-7
V gene: TRBV27
D gene: TRBD2
clone size: few
CDR3 DNA: TGTGCCAGCAGGGACATTAGCGGGAGTAATGAGCAGTACTTC
CDR3 protein: CASRDISGSNEQYF

J gene: TRBJ1-2
V gene: TRBV28
D gene: NA
clone size: NA
CDR3 DNA: TGTGCCAGCAGTTTATGGGGTCAGGGGTCGAAGGGCTACACCTTC
CDR3 protein: CASSLWGQGSKGYTF

J gene: TRBJ2-3
V gene: TRBV6-2/TRBV6-3
D gene: TRBD2
clone size: NA
CDR3 DNA: TGTGCCAGCAGCCCCGGGACTAGCCCCACAGATACGCAGTATTTT
CDR3 protein: CASSPGTSPTDTQYF

J gene: TRBJ1-1
V gene: TRBV5-6
D gene: NA
clone size: NA
CDR3 DNA: TGTGCCAGCAGCTTGGACGCCCGGGAGGTGACTGAAGCTTTCTTT
CDR3 protein: CASSLDAREVTEAFF

J gene: TRBJ2-5
V gene: TRBV5-1
D gene: NA
clone size: NA
CDR3 DNA: TGCGCCAGCAGCTTGGCGGGAGTTCGGGAGACCCAGTACTTC
CDR3 protein: CASSLAGVRETQYF

J gene: TRBJ2-5
V gene: TRBV28
D gene: NA
clone size: NA
CDR3 DNA: TGTGCCACCCTAGAGGTCAGGGGCACTTTACAAGAGACCCAGTACTTC
CDR3 protein: CATLEVRGTLQETQYF

J gene: TRBJ2-1
V gene: TRBV7-3
D gene: NA
clone size: NA
CDR3 DNA: TGTGCCAGCAGCTCCTCTCCAATAGCCGAGCAGTTCTTC
CDR3 protein: CASSSSPIAEQFF

J gene: TRBJ1-6
V gene: TRBV28
D gene: NA
clone size: NA
CDR3 DNA: TGTGCCAGCAGTTCTCAGGGGTGGAATTCACCCCTCCACTTT
CDR3 protein: CASSSQGWNSPLHF

J gene: TRBJ2-7
V gene: TRBV28
D gene: TRBD2
clone size: NA
CDR3 DNA: TGTGCCAGCAGTTTATGGGGGGGGTCGTACGAGCAGTACTTC
CDR3 protein: CASSLWGGSYEQYF

J gene: TRBJ1-1
V gene: TRBV28
D gene: NA
clone size: NA
CDR3 DNA: TGTGCCAGCAGTTTGGGGCAGGGAGGGACTTACGCTTTCTTT
CDR3 protein: CASSLGQGGTYAFF

J gene: TRBJ2-7
V gene: TRBV19
D gene: TRBD1
clone size: NA
CDR3 DNA: TGTGCCAGTAGCTGGGAAGGACAGGGCATAGCAGCCGAGCAGTACTTC
CDR3 protein: CASSWEGQGIAAEQYF

J gene: TRBJ1-2
V gene: TRBV28
D gene: NA
clone size: NA
CDR3 DNA: TGTGCCAGCAATGAGAGAGGGGGACGCTATGGCTACACCTTC
CDR3 protein: CASNERGGRYGYTF

J gene: TRBJ2-2
V gene: TRBV11-2
D gene: NA
clone size: NA
CDR3 DNA: TGTGCCAGCAGCTTAGTAGCGGATGCCGGGGAGCTGTTTTTT
CDR3 protein: CASSLVADAGELFF

J gene: TRBJ2-1
V gene: TRBV6-5
D gene: NA
clone size: NA
CDR3 DNA: TGTGCCAGCAGTTTCAACCCCAGGGTCAATGAGCAGTTCTTC
CDR3 protein: CASSFNPRVNEQFF

J gene: TRBJ2-7
V gene: TRBV3-1/TRBV3-2
D gene: NA
clone size: NA
CDR3 DNA: TGTGCCAGCAGCCCCCGGGACACGGGCGAGCAGTACTTC
CDR3 protein: CASSPRDTGEQYF

J gene: TRBJ2-2
V gene: TRBV11-3
D gene: TRBD2
clone size: NA
CDR3 DNA: TGTGCCAGCAGCTTTCTAGCGGGAAGAACCGGGGAGCTGTTTTTT
CDR3 protein: CASSFLAGRTGELFF

J gene: TRBJ2-7
V gene: TRBV5-1
D gene: NA
clone size: NA
CDR3 DNA: TGCGCCAGCAGCTTGGCGGGCAGGGCATACGAGCAGTACTTC
CDR3 protein: CASSLAGRAYEQYF

J gene: TRBJ2-1
V gene: TRBV7-3
D gene: TRBD1
clone size: NA
CDR3 DNA: TGTGCCAGCAGCTACGGGACAGGAGGAAACAATGAGCAGTTCTTC
CDR3 protein: CASSYGTGGNNEQFF

J gene: TRBJ2-3
V gene: TRBV11-3
D gene: NA
clone size: NA
CDR3 DNA: TGTGCCAGCAGCGTACTGGGCGGGGTGACCTCTCGCACAGATACGCAGTATTTT
CDR3 protein: CASSVLGGVTSRTDTQYF

J gene: TRBJ2-5
V gene: TRBV18
D gene: TRBD2
clone size: NA
CDR3 DNA: TGTGCCAGCTCACCAAGGACTAGCGGGAGAGAGACCCAGTACTTC
CDR3 protein: CASSPRTSGRETQYF

J gene: TRBJ2-3
V gene: TRBV19
D gene: TRBD2
clone size: NA
CDR3 DNA: TGTGCCAGTAGTCCTATTGGGAGGGGTGACACAGATACGCAGTATTTT
CDR3 protein: CASSPIGRGDTDTQYF

J gene: TRBJ1-6
V gene: TRBV25-1
D gene: TRBD1
clone size: NA
CDR3 DNA: TGTGCCAGCAGTGAAAACAGGGGTAATTCACCCCTCCACTTT
CDR3 protein: CASSENRGNSPLHF